This entry lists 20 T cell receptor beta chains sequenced from one sample in a study of blood T cell repertoires in COVID-19. Data came from immunoSEQ multiplex PCR; TCRdb stores just in-frame clones and leaves some out. The data contain just over 300,000 clones, 70% to 90% of them singletons. The specimen sequenced was PBMCs or T cells enriched from blood (not recorded which). These receptor sequences come from a man aged 30 to 39 who had recovered from COVID-19.

This chain uses TRBV5-6 with TRBJ2-5, with 10 bases identical to TRBD1. Trimming cost V 5 bases and J 5 bases; bases outside gene matches: 12. CDR1 is SGHDT and CDR2 is YYEEEE in the germline V gene. This CDR3 region has 16 residues. CDR3 sequence: CASSPRTGGWGETQYF. The CDR3 nucleotides are TGTGCCAGCAGTCCCAGGACAGGGGGATGGGGTGAGACCCAGTACTTC.

This chain connects TRBV7-2 to TRBJ1-6, with 8 positions matching TRBD1. With 4 bases clipped from V and 9 bases from J, the junction kept 8 bases outside the gene matches. The CDR3 length is 15 residues. Looked up from germline, CDR1 is SGHTA and CDR2 is FQGNSA. The CDR3 loop reads CASSYEGQGGSPLHF. CDR3 bases: TGTGCCAGCAGCTACGAAGGACAGGGAGGTTCACCCCTCCACTTT.

The chain combines TRBV13 with TRBJ2-7; 11 bases line up with TRBD2. CDR3 length: 14 residues. J gave up 5 bases and V 5 bases, and 5 bases lay outside the gene matches. Germline CDR1 is PRHDT and CDR2 is FYEKMQ (reference sequence). The CDR3: CASSLSGGADEQYF. CDR3 bases: TGTGCCAGCAGCCTTAGCGGGGGGGCCGACGAGCAGTACTTC.

The chain combines TRBV29-1 with TRBJ2-5, with 9 bases that match TRBD2. V trimming: 5 bases; J trimming: 4 bases; junction bases outside the gene matches: 8. Germline assignment: CDR1 SQVTM and CDR2 ANQGSEA. CDR3 length: 14 amino acids. CDR3: CSVIAGAGGETQYF. The CDR3 bases are TGCAGCGTTATAGCGGGGGCCGGGGGAGAGACCCAGTACTTC. Based on the CDR3 plus reference TRBV29-1 and TRBJ2-5, the full variable domain is SAVISQKPSRDICQRGTSLTIQCQVDSQVTMMFWYRQQPGQSLTLIATANQGSEATYESGFVIDKFPISRPNLTFSTLTVSNMSPEDSSIYLCSVIAGAGGETQYFGPGTRLLVL.

The chain couples TRBV5-1 to TRBJ2-2; D uncertain. This CDR3 has 17 residues. From germline, CDR1 is SGHRS and CDR2 YFSETQ. Trimming removed 0 bases from V and 7 bases from J, with 19 bases in between. The CDR3 DNA sequence: TGCGCCAGCAGCTTGGCCGGTTCAAGGCAGGATGGCGGGGAGCTGTTTTTT. It is translated as CASSLAGSRQDGGELFF.

This CDR3 is CSASQANQPQHF. CDR3 coding DNA: TGCAGTGCTAGTCAGGCTAATCAGCCCCAGCATTTT. The chain has TRBV20-1 and TRBJ1-5, with unresolved D. The length of the CDR3 is 12 residues. Deletions cut 3 bases from V and 4 bases from J, with 7 bases between. Germline loops: CDR1 DFQATT, CDR2 SNEGSKA (reference sequence).

The chain couples TRBV5-1 to TRBJ1-1, with 8 bases lining up with TRBD1. Germline V CDR1 and CDR2: SGHRS, YFSETQ. V was pared by 2 bases and J by 3 bases, with 6 bases of the junction left unmatched. This CDR3 contains 15 residues. CDR3 region: CASSFGQGVYTEAFF. The CDR3 DNA is TGCGCCAGCAGCTTCGGACAGGGAGTATACACTGAAGCTTTCTTT.

The chain links TRBV5-6 to TRBJ1-5, with 7 bases that match TRBD1. Germline V gene lookup returns CDR1 SGHDT and CDR2 YYEEEE. This CDR3 is built from 16 residues. The J segment lost 1 base and the V segment lost 0 bases, leaving 4 bases of the junction unmatched. The DNA of the CDR3 is TGTGCCAGCAGCTTGGGGGACAGCGAAAGCAATCAGCCCCAGCATTTT. The encoded protein is CASSLGDSESNQPQHF. The entire variable domain, with the rest obtained from reference TRBV5-6 and TRBJ1-5, is as follows: DAGVTQSPTHLIKTRGQQVTLRCSPKSGHDTVSWYQQALGQGPQFIFQYYEEEERQRGNFPDRFSGHQFPNYSSELNVNALLLGDSALYLCASSLGDSESNQPQHFGDGTRLSIL.

The chain carries TRBV29-1 and TRBJ2-1; 8 bases align to TRBD2. CDR3 length: 15 residues. Per the germline V gene, CDR1 is SQVTM and CDR2 is ANQGSEA. V dropped 0 bases and J dropped 7; count of bases not matched to a gene: 8. The CDR3 DNA is TGCAGCGTTGAAGATGCGGGGGGAATGGGAAATGAGCAGTTCTTC. Translating gives CSVEDAGGMGNEQFF.

The chain combines TRBV18 with TRBJ1-2; D possibly corresponds to TRBD1 (5 bases). CDR1 is KGHSH and CDR2 is LQKENI in the germline V gene. Trimming shortened V by 4 bases and J by 7 bases, and 19 bases separated the two germline ends. CDR3 size: 15 residues. The CDR3 region has the DNA TGTGCCAGCTCACGCCCAGCCGGGGGGTTCTCTGGCTACACCTTC. Amino acids: CASSRPAGGFSGYTF.

The chain employs TRBV6-2 or TRBV6-3 and TRBJ1-3, with D tentatively TRBD1 (5 bases). Germline V gene lookup returns CDR1 MNHEY and CDR2 SVGEGT. V was cut by 2 bases and J by 3 bases, with 14 bases left in between. The CDR3 is made up of 16 amino acids. CDR3 nucleotide sequence: TGTGCCAGCAGTTACCCGGGCAGGGCCCATGGAAACACCATATATTTT. Its protein is CASSYPGRAHGNTIYF.

The chain carries TRBV11-2 and TRBJ1-4; D possibly corresponds to TRBD1 (6 bases). Between the trimmed V and J ends, which lost 3 bases and 7 bases, there was a span of 21 bases. The CDR3 consists of 17 residues. CDR1 and CDR2 (germline): SGHAT, FQNNGV. The CDR3, as DNA: TGTGCCAGCAGCTTGCGTATGCACAGGGTGATGGGTGAAAAACTGTTTTTT. It yields the protein CASSLRMHRVMGEKLFF.

The chain recombines TRBV6-5 with TRBJ1-2; TRBD1 matches at 7 bases. The J segment lost 6 bases and the V segment lost 6 bases, leaving 7 bases of the junction unmatched. This CDR3 region has 13 residues. CDR1 and CDR2 (germline): MNHEY, SVGAGI. The chain's CDR3 is CASSRTGENGYTF. The DNA of the CDR3 is TGTGCCAGCAGCCGCACAGGGGAGAATGGCTACACCTTC.

V is TRBV12-3 or TRBV12-4 and J is TRBJ2-3; a possible D gene is TRBD2 (7 bases). Trimming left V 6 bases short and J 2 bases short, with 9 bases between. CDR3 length: 13 amino acids. For the CDR3, the DNA is TGTGCCAGCAGCGGGGGGCACACAGATACGCAGTATTTT. Protein: CASSGGHTDTQYF.

The chain carries TRBV27 and TRBJ2-7; a possible D gene is TRBD2 (6 bases). Trimming pared 5 bases from V and 5 bases from J, leaving 19 bases between. The CDR3 contains 15 residues. Germline V lookup: CDR1 MNHEY, CDR2 SMNVEV (reference sequence). CDR3 loop: CASSPLFGGYNEQYF. In nucleotides, the CDR3 is TGTGCCAGCAGTCCGCTCTTCGGAGGGTACAACGAGCAGTACTTC.

V gene TRBV5-1 combines with J gene TRBJ1-1; 9 nucleotides line up with TRBD1. This CDR3 has 14 amino acids. Germline CDR1 reads SGHRS; CDR2 reads YFSETQ. V trimming: 1 base; J trimming: 6 bases; junction bases outside the gene matches: 4. CDR3 sequence (DNA): TGCGCCAGCAGCTTGTACAGGGGGCGATCTGAAGCTTTCTTT. It yields the protein CASSLYRGRSEAFF.

The V call is TRBV7-3, the J call TRBJ2-2, with 10 nucleotides matching TRBD1. The V gene end was trimmed by 6 bases and the J gene end by 3 bases; junction bases not matched to a gene: 1. The CDR3 has 14 amino acids. Germline CDR1 reads SGHTA; CDR2 reads FQGTGA. The CDR3 DNA sequence: TGTGCCAGCAGGGACAGGGGGGACACCGGGGAGCTGTTTTTT. Protein: CASRDRGDTGELFF.

The chain recombines TRBV24-1 with TRBJ1-5; no clear D. The V gene's germline CDR1 is KGHDR and CDR2 SFDVKD. CDR3 length: 13 amino acids. V lost 2 bases to trimming and J lost 9 bases, with 10 bases between them. As DNA, the CDR3 is TGTGCCACCAGTGATTCCCACGAGGGGCCCCAGCATTTT. This sequence encodes CATSDSHEGPQHF.

This chain connects TRBV7-2 to TRBJ1-4; D remains unclear. CDR3 size: 14 residues. The germline V gene has CDR1 SGHTA and CDR2 FQGNSA. V was clipped by 3 bases and J by 8 bases, with 13 bases between them. The CDR3 DNA follows: TGTGCCAGCAGCTTGTGGATGGGAGGGGAAAAACTGTTTTTT. It translates to CASSLWMGGEKLFF.

The chain combines TRBV19 with TRBJ1-4; TRBD1 agrees at 7 bases. Germline V gives CDR1 LNHDA, CDR2 SQIVND (reference sequence). V was clipped by 8 bases and J by 4 bases; unmatched bases: 7. This CDR3 is 14 amino acids long. The CDR3, as DNA: TGTGCCAGTGCTAAACAGGGGAATAATGAAAAACTGTTTTTT. Amino acid sequence: CASAKQGNNEKLFF. Combining the CDR3 with reference TRBV19 and TRBJ1-4 gives the whole variable domain DGGITQSPKYLFRKEGQNVTLSCEQNLNHDAMYWYRQDPGQGLRLIYYSQIVNDFQKGDIAEGYSVSREKKESFPLTVTSAQKNPTAFYLCASAKQGNNEKLFFGSGTQLSVL.